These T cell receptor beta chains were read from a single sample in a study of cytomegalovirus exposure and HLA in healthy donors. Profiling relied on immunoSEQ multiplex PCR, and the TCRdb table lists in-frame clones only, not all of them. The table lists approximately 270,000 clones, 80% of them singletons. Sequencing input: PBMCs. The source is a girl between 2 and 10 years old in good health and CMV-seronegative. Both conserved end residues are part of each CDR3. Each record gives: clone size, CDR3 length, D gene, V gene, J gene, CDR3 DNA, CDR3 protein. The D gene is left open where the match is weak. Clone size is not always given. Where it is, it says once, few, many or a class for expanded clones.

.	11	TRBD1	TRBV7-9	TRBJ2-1	TGTGCCAGCAGTCCAGGGGGTGAGCAGTTCTTC	CASSPGGEQFF
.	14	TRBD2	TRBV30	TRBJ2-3	TGTGCCTGGGAGTCTAGCGGGGGTGTCTATACGCAGTATTTT	CAWESSGGVYTQYF
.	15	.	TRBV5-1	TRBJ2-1	TGCGCCAGCAGCTTGGGGAGGGGATTATACAATGAGCAGTTCTTC	CASSLGRGLYNEQFF
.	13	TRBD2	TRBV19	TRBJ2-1	TGTGCCAGTAGTATTTCAGCGGGAGTCGCGCAGTTCTTC	CASSISAGVAQFF
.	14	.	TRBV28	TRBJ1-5	TGTGCCAGCAGTCACACAGGGCTTGGTCAGCCCCAGCATTTT	CASSHTGLGQPQHF
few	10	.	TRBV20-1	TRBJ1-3	TGCAGTGGCAGACATCAGACCTATCTCTTT	CSGRHQTYLF
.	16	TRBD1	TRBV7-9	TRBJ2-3	TGTGCCAGCAGCCCCAGCGGGGACAGGGCTACAGATACGCAGTATTTT	CASSPSGDRATDTQYF
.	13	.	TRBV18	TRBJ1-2	TGTGCCAGCTCACGTGCCTCAGGGGATGGCTACACCTTC	CASSRASGDGYTF
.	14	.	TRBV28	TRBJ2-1	TGTGCCAGCAGTTCAGGTGACAAGTACAATGAGCAGTTCTTC	CASSSGDKYNEQFF
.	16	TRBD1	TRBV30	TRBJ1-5	TGTGCCTGGAGACCGGGGACAGGGACTGGTTGGCAGCCCCAGCATTTT	CAWRPGTGTGWQPQHF
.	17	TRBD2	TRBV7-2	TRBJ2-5	TGTGCCAGCAGCTCCGGTATGCTAGCGGGGGGGCAAGAGACCCAGTACTTC	CASSSGMLAGGQETQYF
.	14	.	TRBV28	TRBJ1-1	TGTGCCAGCAGCCCGCGGGGGGTTCACACTGAAGCTTTCTTT	CASSPRGVHTEAFF
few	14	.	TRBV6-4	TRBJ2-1	TGTGCCAGCAGTGCAGGCCCCGGGGGTAATGAGCAGTTCTTC	CASSAGPGGNEQFF
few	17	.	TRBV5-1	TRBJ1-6	TGCGCCAGCAGCTCCGGGGGGATATTCACCCTAAATTCACCCCTCCACTTT	CASSSGGIFTLNSPLHF
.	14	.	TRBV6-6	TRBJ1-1	TGTGCCAGCAGTGACTCAAGCATAAACACTGAAGCTTTCTTT	CASSDSSINTEAFF
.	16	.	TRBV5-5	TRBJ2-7	TGTGCCAGCAGCAAATTGACGCGGGCCCGCGCCTACGAGCAGTACTTC	CASSKLTRARAYEQYF
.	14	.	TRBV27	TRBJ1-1	TGTGCCAGCAGTCGACAGACAACTAACACTGAAGCTTTCTTT	CASSRQTTNTEAFF
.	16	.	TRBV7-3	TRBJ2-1	TGTGCCAGCAGCCCGCCCGGACTGCGACCGTTAAATGAGCAGTTCTTC	CASSPPGLRPLNEQFF
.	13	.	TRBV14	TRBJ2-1	TGTGCCAGCAGCCATGGACATCACAATGAGCAGTTCTTC	CASSHGHHNEQFF
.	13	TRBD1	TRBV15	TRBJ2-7	TGTGCCACCAGCAGGGACAGGGGTTACGAGCAGTACTTC	CATSRDRGYEQYF
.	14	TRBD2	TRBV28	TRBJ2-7	TGTGCCAGCAGGGGAAGGACTAGCCTCTACGAGCAGTACTTC	CASRGRTSLYEQYF
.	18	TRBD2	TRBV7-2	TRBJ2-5	TGTGCCAGCAGCTTAGCGAGGATTGGCGGGAGAAGGAGGGAGACCCAGTACTTC	CASSLARIGGRRRETQYF
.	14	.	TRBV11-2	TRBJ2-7	TGTGCCAGCAGCTTAAGTGGGAGCTCCTACGAGCAGTACTTC	CASSLSGSSYEQYF
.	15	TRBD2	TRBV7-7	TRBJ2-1	TGTGCCAGCAGCCAGACTAGCGGGAACTACAATGAGCAGTTCTTC	CASSQTSGNYNEQFF
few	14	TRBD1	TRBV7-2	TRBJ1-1	TGTGCCAGCAGCGACCCACTCAGGGGGCGCGTAGCTTTCTTT	CASSDPLRGRVAFF
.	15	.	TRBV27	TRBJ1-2	TGTGCCAGCAGTTTAAATCAGCGCCTGGGCTATGGCTACACCTTC	CASSLNQRLGYGYTF
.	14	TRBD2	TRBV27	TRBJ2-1	TGTGCCAGCAGTTTAGGAAGCGGGAGGCATGAGCAGTTCTTC	CASSLGSGRHEQFF
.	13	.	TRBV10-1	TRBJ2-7	TGCGCCAGCAGTGGAGCGCTCACCTACGAGCAGTACTTC	CASSGALTYEQYF
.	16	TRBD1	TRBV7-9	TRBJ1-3	TGTTCCAGCAGCTTAGAAGGGGGCGTCTCTGGAAACACCATATATTTT	CSSSLEGGVSGNTIYF
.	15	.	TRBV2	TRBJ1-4	TGTGCCAGCAGTCGGACAGTGCGAGAGAAAGAAAAACTGTTTTTT	CASSRTVREKEKLFF
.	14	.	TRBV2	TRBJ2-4	TGTGCCAGCAGCCTCCTTGAATCGGAAAACATTCAGTACTTC	CASSLLESENIQYF
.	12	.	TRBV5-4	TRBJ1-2	TGTGCCAGCAGCCGGGTGGGTTATGGCTACACCTTC	CASSRVGYGYTF
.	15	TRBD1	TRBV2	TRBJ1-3	TGTGCCAGCAGGGGGACAGGGGGTACTGGAAACACCATATATTTT	CASRGTGGTGNTIYF
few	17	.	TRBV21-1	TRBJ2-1	TGTGCCAGCAGCTTCACGCCCGGACTAGAATTGAGCAATGAGCAGTTCTTC	CASSFTPGLELSNEQFF
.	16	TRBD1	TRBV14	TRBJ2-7	TGTGCCAGCAGCGCGCGAGGGGGCGCCGGTTTTTACGAGCAGTACTTC	CASSARGGAGFYEQYF
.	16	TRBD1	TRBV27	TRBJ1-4	TGTGCCAGCAGGGCGTTAGGGACAGACACTTCGGGAAAACTGTTTTTT	CASRALGTDTSGKLFF
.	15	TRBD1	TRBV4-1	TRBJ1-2	TGCGCCAGCAGCCAAATATGGAGGACAGGGGACGGCTACACCTTC	CASSQIWRTGDGYTF
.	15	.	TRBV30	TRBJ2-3	TGTGCCTGGAGTGTATATGCGGGATCGGTAGATACGCAGTATTTT	CAWSVYAGSVDTQYF
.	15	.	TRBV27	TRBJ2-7	TGTGCCACCAAGCCCCTTCTGGGCGGGGCAAACGAGCAGTACTTC	CATKPLLGGANEQYF
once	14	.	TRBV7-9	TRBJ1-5	TGTGCCAGCAGCTCAGTAAGGGAGGATCAGCCCCAGCATTTT	CASSSVREDQPQHF
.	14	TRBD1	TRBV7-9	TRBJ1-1	TGTGCCAGCATGAAGACAGGGCTGGACACTGAAGCTTTCTTT	CASMKTGLDTEAFF
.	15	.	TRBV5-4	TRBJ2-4	TGTGCCAGCAGCTTGGAGGGGCGTAGGCCGAACATTCAGTACTTC	CASSLEGRRPNIQYF
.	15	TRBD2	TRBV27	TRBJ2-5	TGTGCCAGCAGTTTCGGGACTAGCGGGAGTAAGACCCAGTACTTC	CASSFGTSGSKTQYF
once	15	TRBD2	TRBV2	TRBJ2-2	TGTGCCAGCACCGACCTAGCGGGGGCCACCGGGGAGCTGTTTTTT	CASTDLAGATGELFF
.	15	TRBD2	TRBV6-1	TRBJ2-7	TGTGCCAGCATCTTAGGGCTAGCGGGGGGGCGGGAGCAGTACTTC	CASILGLAGGREQYF
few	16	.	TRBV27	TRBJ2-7	TGTGCCAGCAGTTTAGTAGGTGCTACGGGCTCCTACGAGCAGTACTTC	CASSLVGATGSYEQYF
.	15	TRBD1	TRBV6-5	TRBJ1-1	TGTGCCAGCAGTTACAGGACAGGGGGCATTACTGAAGCTTTCTTT	CASSYRTGGITEAFF
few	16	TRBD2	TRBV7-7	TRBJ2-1	TGTGCCAGCAGCTTTGGGGAGGGCCCCCCAGACAATGAGCAGTTCTTC	CASSFGEGPPDNEQFF
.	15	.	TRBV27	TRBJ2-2	TGTGCCAGCAGTTTTAGCGTACCGAACACCGGGGAGCTGTTTTTT	CASSFSVPNTGELFF
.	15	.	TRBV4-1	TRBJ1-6	TGCGCCAGCAGCCAAGATTCGCAGGGATGGTCACCCCTCCACTTT	CASSQDSQGWSPLHF
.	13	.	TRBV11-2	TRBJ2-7	TGTGCCAGCAGCTTAGTGAGGAACTACGAGCAGTACTTC	CASSLVRNYEQYF
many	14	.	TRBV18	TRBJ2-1	TGTGCCAGCTCGCGCCGGGAGTGGGACAATGAGCAGTTCTTC	CASSRREWDNEQFF
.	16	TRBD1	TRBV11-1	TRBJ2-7	TGTGCCAGCAGCACTTACTGGACAGGGCCAGGGATCGAGCAGTACTTC	CASSTYWTGPGIEQYF
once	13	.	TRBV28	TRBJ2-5	TGTGCCAGCACCCTCGGGGCGGGGGAGACCCAGTACTTC	CASTLGAGETQYF
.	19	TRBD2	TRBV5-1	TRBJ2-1	TGCGCCAGCAGCCCCCGGCTTCGTGGCGCGGGACTAGGTTACAATGAGCAGTTCTTC	CASSPRLRGAGLGYNEQFF
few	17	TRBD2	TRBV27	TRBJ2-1	TGTGCCAGCAGTCGAAGGGCTAGCGGGACCTCCTACAATGAGCAGTTCTTC	CASSRRASGTSYNEQFF
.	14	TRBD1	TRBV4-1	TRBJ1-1	TGCGCCAGCAGCCAAGGACAGGGTAACACTGAAGCTTTCTTT	CASSQGQGNTEAFF
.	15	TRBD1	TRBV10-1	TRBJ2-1	TGCGCCAGCAGTGAGAGCAGGGACAGCTACAATGAGCAGTTCTTC	CASSESRDSYNEQFF
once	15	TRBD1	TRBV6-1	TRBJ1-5	TGTGCCAGCAGTGAAGAGGGACAGGGCGGGCAGCCCCAGCATTTT	CASSEEGQGGQPQHF